Shown below are 21 T cell receptor beta chains from a single sample sequenced in a study of vaccination and CD4 T cells after COVID-19 (dated by TCRdb to 2021 to 2024). The method behind the library was PCR. The sequencer listed for this sample is Illumina iSeq 100. At the Johns Hopkins FTIC core, DNA from the cultured CD4+ T cells underwent TCR sequencing with the Oncomine TCR Beta short-read assay. TCRdb redid the processing of the public reads, applying fastp at Q25 and MiXCR, and retained in-frame beta chains. Each CDR3 protein gets just one entry, which takes the most common genes and DNA from the rows behind it. In this sample the table shows about 14,000 distinct CDR3 sequences, around 73% of which occur a single time. In total, the top ten clones hold 11% of the sample. These receptors have no identified antigens. The treatment or condition label on this specimen signifies: approximately 9-day PBMC culture with coronavirus spike peptide pools or control peptides (ViraFEST assay).

Sample: CD4+ T cells from blood, cultured in vitro. The receptors originated from a human donor who had recovered from COVID-19.

The rearrangement uses TRBV7-2 and TRBJ1-1; D is unclear. CDR3 length equals 13 residues. The V and J ends lost 4 bases and 10 bases respectively, with 16 bases between them. The germline CDR1 and CDR2 sequences are SGHTA and FQGNSA. CDR3 sequence reads: CASSSSGSSGAFF. Written as DNA, the CDR3 is TGTGCCAGCAGCTCGAGTGGGAGTTCCGGAGCTTTCTTT.

The chain combines TRBV7-9 with TRBJ1-6; D gene unclear. CDR1 and CDR2 from the germline V gene are SEHNR and FQNEAQ (reference sequence). Trimming cost V 2 bases and J 10 bases, with 6 bases left between them. The CDR3 has 12 amino acids. The CDR3 DNA sequence: TGTGCCAGCAGCTTATCGGCCTCACCCCTCCACTTT. Protein: CASSLSASPLHF. Full variable domain (outside the CDR3, taken from reference TRBV7-9 and TRBJ1-6): DTGVSQNPRHKITKRGQNVTFRCDPISEHNRLYWYRQTLGQGPEFLTYFQNEAQLEKSRLLSDRFSAERPKGSFSTLEIQRTEQGDSAMYLCASSLSASPLHFGNGTRLTVT.

The chain carries TRBV10-1 and TRBJ1-2, with a tentative D call TRBD1 (5 bases). This CDR3 comprises 14 residues. Germline V gene data show CDR1 as WNHNN and CDR2 as SYGVQD (reference sequence). V was cut by 0 bases and J by 8 bases, with 13 bases left in between. The CDR3 here is CASSESGGRGGYTF. The CDR3 coding sequence is TGCGCCAGCAGTGAGTCTGGGGGTAGGGGCGGCTACACCTTC.

The V and J genes are TRBV4-2 and TRBJ1-5; D is unclear. Trimming cost V 0 bases and J 9 bases, with 18 bases left between them. The CDR3 extends over 16 amino acids. Germline V lookup: CDR1 LGHNA, CDR2 YNFKEQ. CDR3 amino acids: CASSQEAVSAGRPQHF. The CDR3 DNA sequence: TGTGCCAGCAGCCAAGAGGCCGTAAGTGCTGGTCGGCCCCAGCATTTT.

CDR3 sequence (DNA): TGTGCCAGCTGGACAGGGCCCGCCCACTATGGCTACACCTTC. Amino acid sequence: CASWTGPAHYGYTF. This chain connects TRBV27 to TRBJ1-2, with 8 bases matching TRBD1. This CDR3 has 14 amino acids. The germline V gene has CDR1 MNHEY and CDR2 SMNVEV (reference sequence). Losses at the gene ends were 8 bases for V and 3 bases for J; bases not matched to a gene: 8.

This rearrangement joins TRBV28 to TRBJ1-2; D unclear. CDR1 and CDR2 from the germline V gene are MDHEN and SYDVKM. Trimming removed 5 bases from V and 8 bases from J, with 18 bases in between. The CDR3 length is 14 residues. DNA of the CDR3: TGTGCCAGCAGTCCACCGGCCTCGCGGTGGGGCTACACCTTC. Its protein product is CASSPPASRWGYTF.

This rearrangement joins TRBV2 to TRBJ1-2; 7 bases match TRBD1. V was clipped by 9 bases and J by 5 bases; unmatched bases: 6. CDR1 SNHLY and CDR2 FYNNEI come from the germline V gene. CDR3 length equals 12 residues. The CDR3 reads CASGDSGYGYTF. The CDR3 nucleotides are TGTGCCAGTGGGGACAGCGGGTATGGCTACACCTTC.

The chain carries TRBV11-3 and TRBJ1-1; D not resolved. Germline CDR1 is SGHNT and CDR2 is YENEEA. The CDR3 has 13 amino acids. V dropped 5 bases and J dropped 2 bases, with 9 bases sitting between them. DNA of the CDR3: TGTGCCAGCAGCGTGGCGGGAAACACTGAAGCTTTCTTT. This gives the protein CASSVAGNTEAFF.

The V call is TRBV5-1, the J call TRBJ1-1, with D tentatively TRBD1 (5 bases). CDR1 and CDR2 from the germline V gene are SGHRS and YFSETQ. Trimming left V 0 bases short and J 4 bases short, with 13 bases between. The CDR3 sequence is 15 residues long. The CDR3 sequence is CASSLAAGLSTEAFF. CDR3 nucleotides: TGCGCCAGCAGCTTGGCCGCAGGGTTGAGCACTGAAGCTTTCTTT.

The rearrangement uses TRBV5-1 and TRBJ2-5; TRBD2 matches at 12 bases. Germline V gene sequence: CDR1 SGHRS, CDR2 YFSETQ. CDR3 size: 16 residues. The V and J ends lost 2 bases and 6 bases, in that order; junction bases with no gene match: 8. Here the CDR3 reads CASSFRTSGKSQTQYF. The CDR3 DNA is TGCGCCAGCAGCTTTCGGACTAGCGGGAAATCGCAGACCCAGTACTTC.

This clonotype was seen once. This chain joins TRBV20-1 and TRBJ1-4, with D hard to call. This CDR3 is 13 amino acids long. Looked up from germline, CDR1 is DFQATT and CDR2 is SNEGSKA (reference sequence). V was trimmed by 0 bases and J by 8 bases, leaving 10 bases between them. CDR3 amino acids: CSARDGPTEKLFF. For the CDR3, the DNA is TGCAGTGCTAGAGATGGTCCTACCGAAAAACTGTTTTTT.

This clonotype was found a few times. The chain recombines TRBV19 with TRBJ1-2; D might be TRBD1 (5 bases). CDR3 length: 13 amino acids. The germline V and J ends were trimmed by 10 bases and 7 bases, with 19 bases remaining between them. The germline gives CDR1 LNHDA, CDR2 SQIVND (reference sequence). CDR3 in amino acids: CAIGEEGVRGYTF. The CDR3 coding sequence is TGTGCCATAGGGGAGGAGGGAGTACGTGGCTACACCTTC.

V and J are TRBV20-1 and TRBJ1-2; a weak D match, TRBD1 (5 bases). Germline CDR1 DFQATT, CDR2 SNEGSKA (reference sequence). There are 13 residues in the CDR3. Trimming cost V 2 bases and J 7 bases, with 14 bases left between them. The CDR3 DNA reads TGCAGTGCTAGACCCCAGGGCTTTCGTGGCTACACCTTC. The encoded protein is CSARPQGFRGYTF.

This clonotype was seen a handful of times. In DNA form, the CDR3 reads TGTGCCAGCAGCCCCACGGGGATCAGCAATCAGCCCCAGCATTTT. This encodes CASSPTGISNQPQHF. The rearrangement joins TRBV7-2 to TRBJ1-5; D not certain. The CDR3 has 15 amino acids. Germline CDR1 reads SGHTA; CDR2 reads FQGNSA. V was shortened by 5 bases and J by 1 base, with 12 bases between the two germline ends.

V usage is TRBV7-9 and J usage is TRBJ1-2; TRBD1 matches 8 bases. Germline loops: CDR1 SEHNR, CDR2 FQNEAQ (reference sequence). The CDR3 covers 12 residues. J was trimmed by 3 bases and V by 6 bases; bases with no gene match: 0. This CDR3 reads CASRDRDYGYTF. The CDR3 nucleotides read TGTGCCAGCAGGGACAGGGACTATGGCTACACCTTC.

The V call is TRBV7-9, the J call TRBJ2-2; D ambiguous. With 5 bases removed from V and 5 bases from J, the gap between germline ends came to 9 bases. There are 13 residues in the CDR3. Per germline, CDR1 SEHNR and CDR2 FQNEAQ (reference sequence). CDR3 protein: CASSADTTGELFF. Here the CDR3 DNA reads TGTGCCAGCAGCGCAGACACAACCGGGGAGCTGTTTTTT.

The rearrangement links TRBV7-2 to TRBJ1-5; D gene uncertain. V lost 1 base to trimming and J lost 0 bases, with 7 bases between them. Per germline, CDR1 SGHTA and CDR2 FQGNSA. The CDR3 loop spans 15 amino acids. The CDR3 spells CASSLVGSSNQPQHF. CDR3 DNA: TGTGCCAGCAGCTTAGTAGGTTCTAGCAATCAGCCCCAGCATTTT.

The V and J genes are TRBV7-2 and TRBJ2-7, with 12 positions matching TRBD2. V shed 5 bases, J shed 2 bases, and the junction held 1 base outside the gene matches. The CDR3 extends over 14 amino acids. CDR1 and CDR2 (germline): SGHTA, FQGNSA. The CDR3 coding sequence is TGTGCCAGCAGCCGACTAGCGGGAGCCTACGAGCAGTACTTC. This codes for CASSRLAGAYEQYF. Full variable domain (outside the CDR3, taken from reference TRBV7-2 and TRBJ2-7): GAGVSQSPSNKVTEKGKDVELRCDPISGHTALYWYRQSLGQGLEFLIYFQGNSAPDKSGLPSDRFSAERTGGSVSTLTIQRTQQEDSAVYLCASSRLAGAYEQYFGPGTRLTVT.

The chain joins TRBV15 to TRBJ2-7; 10 bases map to TRBD1. This CDR3 region has 16 residues. The germline gives CDR1 LNHNV, CDR2 YYDKDF (reference sequence). Trimming removed 5 bases from V and 7 bases from J; junction bases left unmatched: 14. Written as DNA, the CDR3 is TGTGCCACCAGCCTCCCCCGTGGGACAGGGGAGGGTGAGCAGTACTTC. Protein sequence: CATSLPRGTGEGEQYF. The full variable domain, completed using reference TRBV15 and TRBJ2-7, is DAMVIQNPRYQVTQFGKPVTLSCSQTLNHNVMYWYQQKSSQAPKLLFHYYDKDFNNEADTPDNFQSRRPNTSFCFLDIRSPGLGDTAMYLCATSLPRGTGEGEQYFGPGTRLTVT.

V usage is TRBV7-2 and J usage is TRBJ1-2; D is undetermined. CDR3 length equals 15 residues. V was clipped by 1 base and J by 6 bases, with 15 bases between them. Germline CDR1 SGHTA, CDR2 FQGNSA. The CDR3 region has the DNA TGTGCCAGCAGCTTAGTTTTTGGGAGGACGGATGGCTACACCTTC. Residues: CASSLVFGRTDGYTF.

The chain recombines TRBV19 with TRBJ2-2, with D maybe TRBD2 (6 bases). V lost 5 bases, J lost 0 bases, and 10 bases lay in between. The CDR3 length is 15 residues. Germline CDR1 and CDR2: LNHDA and SQIVND (reference sequence). CDR3 DNA sequence: TGTGCCAGTAGTCTGGGGGGTACGAACACCGGGGAGCTGTTTTTT. Residues: CASSLGGTNTGELFF.